This T cell receptor (beta chain) derives from a study of CD8+CD57+ T cells in acquired aplastic anemia. The CDR3 totals 15 residues. Trimming cost V 5 bases and J 0 bases, with 10 bases left between them. The germline gives CDR1 MNHEY, CDR2 SMNVEV (reference sequence). TCR beta VDJ and CDR3 profiles were obtained from a genomic DNA template. TCRdb ran MiXCR on the reads and lists one entry per CDR3 protein. The sample contains about 100,000 distinct CDR3 sequences, roughly 51% of which appear only once. Notes on the study in general: There were some 27 CD8+ CDR3 sequences that occurred in both patients and controls.

Turning to this clonotype: Its antigen is unknown.

What was sequenced was sorted CD4+, CD8+, or CD8+CD57+ T cells (not recorded which) from PBMCs. The clonotype originates from a human donor in good health, serving as a control. The V call is TRBV27, the J call TRBJ1-4, with D uncertain. Here the CDR3 reads CASSPLSATNEKLFF. DNA of the CDR3: TGTGCCAGCAGTCCCTTGTCGGCAACTAATGAAAAACTGTTTTTT.